This TCR beta chain was obtained from a study of shared clonotypes between healthy human individuals. This clone was seen a handful of times. Antigen specificity is unknown. Study-wide results and caveats: It was observed that about 5% of naive CD4 clonotypes were shared across a few donors.

The assay was immunoSEQ multiplex PCR, and TCRdb's table has in-frame clones only and misses some. The sample lists 950,000 to 1,300,000 clones; about 77% were seen once. Sequencing was carried out using memory CD4+ T cells sorted from blood. Described subset: CD45RA-negative fraction. The source of this sequence is a man aged 18 to 29 in good health.

CDR3 nucleotides: TGCGCCAGCAGCCAAGATCGTACAGAAGGCTACACCTTC. Translated: CASSQDRTEGYTF. This chain connects TRBV4-3 to TRBJ1-2, with D unclear. Trimming took 0 bases from V and 8 from J, leaving 10 bases between them. Germline values: CDR1 LGHNA, CDR2 YSLEER. This CDR3 region has 13 residues.